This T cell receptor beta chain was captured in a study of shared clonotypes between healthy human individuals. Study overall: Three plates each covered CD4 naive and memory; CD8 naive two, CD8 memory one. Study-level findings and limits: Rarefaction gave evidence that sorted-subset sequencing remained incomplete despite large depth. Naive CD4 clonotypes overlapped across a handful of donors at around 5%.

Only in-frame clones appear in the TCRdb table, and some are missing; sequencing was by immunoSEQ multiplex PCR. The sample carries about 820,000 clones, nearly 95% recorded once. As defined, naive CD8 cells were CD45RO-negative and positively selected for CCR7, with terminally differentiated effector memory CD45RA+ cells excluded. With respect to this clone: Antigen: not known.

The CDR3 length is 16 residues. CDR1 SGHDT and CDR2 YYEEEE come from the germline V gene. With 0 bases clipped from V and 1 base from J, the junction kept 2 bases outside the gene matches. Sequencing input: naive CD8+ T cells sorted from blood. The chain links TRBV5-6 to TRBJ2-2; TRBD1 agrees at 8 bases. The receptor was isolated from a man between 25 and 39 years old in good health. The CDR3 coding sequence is TGTGCCAGCAGCTTGGGGGACAGGATGAACACCGGGGAGCTGTTTTTT. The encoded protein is CASSLGDRMNTGELFF. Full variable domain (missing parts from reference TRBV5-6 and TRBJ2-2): DAGVTQSPTHLIKTRGQQVTLRCSPKSGHDTVSWYQQALGQGPQFIFQYYEEEERQRGNFPDRFSGHQFPNYSSELNVNALLLGDSALYLCASSLGDRMNTGELFFGEGSRLTVL.